This record looks at one T cell receptor (beta chain) sequence and its context. No antigen is known for it. The data stem from a study of cytomegalovirus exposure and HLA in healthy donors. This CDR3 has 14 residues. V gave up 6 bases and J gave up 5 bases; unmatched junction bases: 7. Germline assignment: CDR1 SGHTA and CDR2 FQGNSA. Primers: 60 Vbeta forward and 13 Jbeta reverse. The repertoire was sequenced with immunoSEQ multiplex PCR; TCRdb's copy has only in-frame clones and lacks some. This table holds over 50,000 clones, 75% to 85% found once. Whole-study findings and limits: According to a later analysis, donors in an Asian-associated ancestry cluster reportedly had fewer N-insertions than the approximately 720-donor mean. Most TCR sequences were seen very rarely across donors, but some public TCRs occurred in many.

The sequencing input was PBMCs. The clonotype originates from a man aged 50-59 years in good health and CMV-seropositive. The chain recombines TRBV7-2 with TRBJ2-5, with 9 positions matching TRBD2. The CDR3 reads CASRIAGAGETQYF. The DNA for the CDR3 is TGTGCCAGCAGGATAGCGGGGGCAGGGGAGACCCAGTACTTC.